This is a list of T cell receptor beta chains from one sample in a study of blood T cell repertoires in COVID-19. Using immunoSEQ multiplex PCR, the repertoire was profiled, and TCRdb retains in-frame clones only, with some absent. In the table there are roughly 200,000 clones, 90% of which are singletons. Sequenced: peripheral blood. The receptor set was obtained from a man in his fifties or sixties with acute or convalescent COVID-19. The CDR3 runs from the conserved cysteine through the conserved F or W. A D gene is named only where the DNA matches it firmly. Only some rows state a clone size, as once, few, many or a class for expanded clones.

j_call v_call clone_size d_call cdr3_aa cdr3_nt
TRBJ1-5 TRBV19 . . CASSIKLGTSNQPQHF TGTGCCAGTAGTATAAAGTTGGGGACAAGCAATCAGCCCCAGCATTTT
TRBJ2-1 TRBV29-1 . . CSVEGIGGPNNEQFF TGCAGCGTTGAAGGTATCGGCGGGCCTAACAATGAGCAGTTCTTC
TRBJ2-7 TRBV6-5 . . CASSSLALQGSGEQYF TGTGCCAGCAGTTCCCTGGCGCTGCAGGGTTCAGGCGAGCAGTACTTC
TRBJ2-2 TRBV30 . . CAWRRVGGFGELFF TGTGCCTGGAGGAGGGTCGGAGGGTTCGGGGAGCTGTTTTTT
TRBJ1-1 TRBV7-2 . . CASSLMGGYTEAFF TGTGCCAGCAGCCTAATGGGAGGGTACACTGAAGCTTTCTTT
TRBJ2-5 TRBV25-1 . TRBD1 CASSVDRARETQYF TGTGCCAGCAGTGTTGACAGGGCGAGGGAGACCCAGTACTTC
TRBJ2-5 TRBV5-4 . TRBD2 CASSLLAGVETQYF TGTGCCAGCAGCTTACTAGCGGGGGTGGAGACCCAGTACTTC
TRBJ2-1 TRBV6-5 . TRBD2 CASRASGGGDNEQFF TGTGCCAGCAGGGCGAGCGGGGGCGGTGACAATGAGCAGTTCTTC
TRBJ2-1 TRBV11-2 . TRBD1 CASSLGPGGHNEQFF TGTGCCAGCAGCTTAGGCCCAGGGGGACACAATGAGCAGTTCTTC
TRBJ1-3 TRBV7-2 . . CASLRGDAGNTIYF TGTGCCAGCTTAAGAGGAGACGCCGGAAACACCATATATTTT
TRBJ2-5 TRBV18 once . CASSPYAELGRVTQYF TGTGCCAGCTCACCCTACGCAGAGCTAGGCAGGGTGACCCAGTACTTC
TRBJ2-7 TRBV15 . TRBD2 CATSRDYISYEQYF TGTGCCACCAGCCGGGACTATATTTCCTACGAGCAGTACTTC
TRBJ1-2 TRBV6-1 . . CASSEAPWGDGYTF TGTGCCAGCAGTGAAGCCCCGTGGGGGGATGGCTACACCTTC
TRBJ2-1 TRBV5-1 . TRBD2 CASSFASGDSYNEQFF TGCGCCAGCAGCTTTGCTAGCGGGGACTCCTACAATGAGCAGTTCTTC
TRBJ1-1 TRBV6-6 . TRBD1 CASRTGTVPWAFF TGTGCCAGCAGAACCGGGACAGTACCTTGGGCTTTCTTT
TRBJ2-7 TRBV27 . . CASSRGQKIPYEQYF TGTGCCAGCAGTCGAGGACAGAAAATCCCCTACGAGCAGTACTTC
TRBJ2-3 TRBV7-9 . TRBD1 CASSSDRSTDTQYF TGTGCCAGCAGCTCGGACAGGAGCACAGATACGCAGTATTTT
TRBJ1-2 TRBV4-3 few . CASSQKGVGGYTF TGCGCCAGCAGCCAGAAGGGGGTAGGTGGCTACACCTTC
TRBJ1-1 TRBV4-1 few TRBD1 CASSQGVTGGGLYTEAFF TGCGCCAGCAGCCAAGGCGTCACAGGGGGGGGTTTGTACACTGAAGCTTTCTTT
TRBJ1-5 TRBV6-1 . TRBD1 CASSEVGTGGKAQHF TGTGCCAGCAGTGAAGTCGGGACAGGGGGCAAGGCCCAGCATTTT
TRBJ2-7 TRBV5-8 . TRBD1 CASSFEGTETGEQYF TGTGCCAGCAGCTTTGAGGGGACAGAGACAGGGGAGCAGTACTTC
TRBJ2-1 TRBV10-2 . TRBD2 CASSKTSGRVSSYNEQFF TGCGCCAGCAGCAAGACTAGCGGGAGGGTTAGCTCCTACAATGAGCAGTTCTTC
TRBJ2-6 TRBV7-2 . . CASRQINSGANVLTF TGTGCCAGCAGGCAGATAAACTCTGGGGCCAACGTCCTGACTTTC
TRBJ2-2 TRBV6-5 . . CASSPDIANTGELFF TGTGCCAGCAGCCCGGACATAGCGAACACCGGGGAGCTGTTTTTT
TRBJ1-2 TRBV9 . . CASSEGGQINYGYTF TGTGCCAGCAGCGAGGGCGGACAGATAAACTATGGCTACACCTTC
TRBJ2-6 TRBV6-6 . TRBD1 CASSSDRAAGANVLTF TGTGCCAGCAGTTCAGACAGGGCTGCTGGGGCCAACGTCCTGACTTTC
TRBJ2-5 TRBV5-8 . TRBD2 CASSSRPPGGETQYF TGTGCCAGCAGCTCCCGCCCTCCGGGGGGAGAGACCCAGTACTTC
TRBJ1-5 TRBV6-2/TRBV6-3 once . CASSFSGQPQHF TGTGCCAGCAGTTTTTCGGGTCAGCCCCAGCATTTT
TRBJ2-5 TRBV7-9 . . CASSLKGVTQETQYF TGTGCCAGCAGCCTTAAAGGGGTTACGCAAGAGACCCAGTACTTC
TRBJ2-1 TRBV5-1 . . CASSQSDSSYNEQFF TGCGCCAGCAGCCAGTCGGACAGCTCCTACAATGAGCAGTTCTTC
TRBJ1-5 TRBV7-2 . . CASSEGRVGSVQHF TGTGCCAGCAGCGAAGGCAGGGTGGGGTCGGTCCAGCATTTT
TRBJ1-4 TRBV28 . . CASTVPAGGNEKLFF TGTGCCAGCACCGTCCCTGCAGGTGGTAATGAAAAACTGTTTTTT
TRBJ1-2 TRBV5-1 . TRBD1 CASSIQQGEGYTF TGCGCCAGCAGCATCCAACAGGGGGAAGGCTACACCTTC
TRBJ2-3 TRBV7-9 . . CASSSWTSPSTDTQYF TGTGCCAGCAGCTCATGGACTTCGCCTAGCACAGATACGCAGTATTTT
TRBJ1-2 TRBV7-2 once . CASSLATGSTNYGYTF TGTGCCAGCAGCTTAGCGACAGGATCGACTAACTATGGCTACACCTTC
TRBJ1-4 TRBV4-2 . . CASSQEGRGGDEKLFF TGTGCCAGCAGCCAAGAGGGAAGGGGGGGCGATGAAAAACTGTTTTTT
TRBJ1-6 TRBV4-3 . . CASSQVWQGNNSPLHF TGCGCCAGCAGCCAAGTTTGGCAGGGGAATAATTCACCCCTCCACTTT
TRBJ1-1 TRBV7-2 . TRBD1 CASSANPPGQANTEAFF TGTGCCAGCAGCGCCAACCCCCCGGGACAGGCGAACACTGAAGCTTTCTTT
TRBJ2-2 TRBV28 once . CASSPPTGNTGELFF TGTGCCAGCAGTCCCCCGACAGGGAACACCGGGGAGCTGTTTTTT